This TCR beta chain was observed in a study of STAT5B mutations in CD4+ large granular lymphocyte leukemia. Germline V lookup: CDR1 MNHEY, CDR2 SMNVEV (reference sequence). The CDR3 is 16 amino acids. J gave up 7 bases and V 1 base, and 5 bases lay outside the gene matches. Original processing methods: The detection floor for productive clonotype frequency was 2.59 x 10-5. Sequenced by immunoSEQ multiplex PCR; TCRdb stores in-frame clones only, minus some. V and J calls and clone size follow that table, whereas D and trimming were derived from the DNA. The table includes 45,000 to 50,000 clones, roughly 84% detected once. As regards this clone: The antigen remains undetermined.

Whole-study results and caveats: Without putative leukemic clones, patient CD4-sorted repertoires remained more clonal than healthy CD4+ repertoires. Data were not HLA-matched across samples.

J is TRBJ1-5 and V is TRBV27, with 12 bases lining up with TRBD1. Material for sequencing was CD4+ T cells from blood buffy coats. The TCR was taken from a human donor in good health. CDR3 residues: CASSLWGTGGIQPQHF. The CDR3 DNA follows: TGTGCCAGCAGTTTATGGGGGACAGGGGGCATACAGCCCCAGCATTTT.